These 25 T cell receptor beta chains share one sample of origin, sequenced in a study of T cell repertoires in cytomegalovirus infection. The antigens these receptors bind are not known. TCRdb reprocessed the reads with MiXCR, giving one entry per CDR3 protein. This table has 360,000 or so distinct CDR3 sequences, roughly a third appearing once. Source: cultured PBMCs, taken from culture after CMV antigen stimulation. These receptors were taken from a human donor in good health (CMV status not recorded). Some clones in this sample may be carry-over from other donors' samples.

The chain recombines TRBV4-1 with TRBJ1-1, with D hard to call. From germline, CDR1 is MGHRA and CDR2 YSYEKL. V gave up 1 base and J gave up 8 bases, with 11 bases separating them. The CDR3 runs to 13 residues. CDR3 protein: CASSQVGYREAFF. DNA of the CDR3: TGCGCCAGCAGCCAAGTGGGCTATAGAGAAGCTTTCTTT.

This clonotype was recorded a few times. The CDR3 region has the DNA TGTGCCAGCAGGCTTCTAGACAGGGGACGTGGAAACACCATATATTTT. Translated: CASRLLDRGRGNTIYF. The V gene is TRBV6-2 or TRBV6-3, the J gene TRBJ1-3, with TRBD1 matching over 8 bases. The CDR3 covers 16 residues. Per the germline V gene, CDR1 is MNHEY and CDR2 is SVGEGT. Losses at the gene ends were 6 bases for V and 3 bases for J; bases not matched to a gene: 10.

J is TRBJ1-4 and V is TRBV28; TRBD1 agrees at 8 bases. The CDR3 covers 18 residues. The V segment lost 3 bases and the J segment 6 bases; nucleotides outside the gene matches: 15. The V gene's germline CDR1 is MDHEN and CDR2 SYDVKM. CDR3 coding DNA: TGTGCCAGCAGTTTTTCCGGGACAGGTTTAGGCGGGCATGAAAAACTGTTTTTT. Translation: CASSFSGTGLGGHEKLFF.

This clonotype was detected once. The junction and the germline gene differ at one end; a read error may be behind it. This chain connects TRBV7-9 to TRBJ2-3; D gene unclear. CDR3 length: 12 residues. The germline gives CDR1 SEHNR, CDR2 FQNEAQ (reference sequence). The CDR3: CVSSLGSWQQYF. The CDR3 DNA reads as TGTGTCAGCAGCCTCGGTTCCTGGCAGCAGTATTTT.

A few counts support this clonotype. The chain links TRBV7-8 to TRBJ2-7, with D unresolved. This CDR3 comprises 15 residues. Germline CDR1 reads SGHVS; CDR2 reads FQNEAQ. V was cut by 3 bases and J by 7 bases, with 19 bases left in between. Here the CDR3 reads CASSFSIDIGREQYV. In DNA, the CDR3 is TGTGCCAGCAGCTTTTCAATAGACATCGGTAGGGAGCAGTACGTC.

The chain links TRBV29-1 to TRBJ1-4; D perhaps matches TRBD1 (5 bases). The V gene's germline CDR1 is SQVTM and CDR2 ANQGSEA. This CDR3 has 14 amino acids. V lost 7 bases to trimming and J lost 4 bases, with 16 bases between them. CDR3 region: CSAAGDSNNEKLFF. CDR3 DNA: TGCAGCGCCGCGGGGGATAGTAATAATGAAAAACTGTTTTTT.

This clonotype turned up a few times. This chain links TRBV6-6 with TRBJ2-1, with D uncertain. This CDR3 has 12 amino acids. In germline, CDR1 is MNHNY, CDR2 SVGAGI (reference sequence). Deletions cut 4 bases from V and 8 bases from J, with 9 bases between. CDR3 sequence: CASSSDRDEQFF. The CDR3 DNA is TGTGCCAGCAGTTCCGATCGGGATGAGCAGTTCTTC.

CDR3 sequence: CSATRQTGKTQYF. CDR3 coding DNA: TGCAGTGCTACCCGACAGACCGGAAAGACCCAGTACTTC. The chain is built from TRBV20-1 and TRBJ2-5; the D gene is possibly TRBD1 (5 bases). The CDR3 contains 13 residues. V was clipped by 4 bases and J by 6 bases, with 15 bases between them. Germline-derived CDR1 and CDR2 are DFQATT and SNEGSKA (reference sequence).

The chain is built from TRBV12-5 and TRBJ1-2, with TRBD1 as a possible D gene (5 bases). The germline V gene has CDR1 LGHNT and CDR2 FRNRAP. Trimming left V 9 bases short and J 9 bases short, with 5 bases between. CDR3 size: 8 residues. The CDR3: CARGRYTF. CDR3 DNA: TGTGCTAGGGGGCGCTACACCTTC.

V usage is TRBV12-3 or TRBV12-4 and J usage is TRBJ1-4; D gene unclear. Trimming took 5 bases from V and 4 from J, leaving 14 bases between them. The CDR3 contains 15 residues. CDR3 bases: TGTGCCAGCAGTCCCGGAGGGCCACTTAATGAAAAACTGTTTTTT. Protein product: CASSPGGPLNEKLFF.

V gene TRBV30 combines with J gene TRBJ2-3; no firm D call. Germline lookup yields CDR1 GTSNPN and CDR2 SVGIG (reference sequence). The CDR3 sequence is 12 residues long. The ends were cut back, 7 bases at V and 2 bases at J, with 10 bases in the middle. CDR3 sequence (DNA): TGTGCCTTTCACCCGATCACAGATACGCAGTATTTT. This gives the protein CAFHPITDTQYF. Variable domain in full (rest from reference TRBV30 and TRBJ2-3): SQTIHQWPATLVQPVGSPLSLECTVEGTSNPNLYWYRQAAGRGLQLLFYSVGIGQISSEVPQNLSASRPQDRQFILSSKKLLLSDSGFYLCAFHPITDTQYFGPGTRLTVL.

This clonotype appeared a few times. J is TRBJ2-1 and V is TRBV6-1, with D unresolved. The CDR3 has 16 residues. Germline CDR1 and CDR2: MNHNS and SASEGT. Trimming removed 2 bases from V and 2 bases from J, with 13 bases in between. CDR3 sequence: CASSEFWAGTYNEQFF. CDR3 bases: TGTGCCAGCAGTGAATTCTGGGCCGGCACCTACAATGAGCAGTTCTTC.

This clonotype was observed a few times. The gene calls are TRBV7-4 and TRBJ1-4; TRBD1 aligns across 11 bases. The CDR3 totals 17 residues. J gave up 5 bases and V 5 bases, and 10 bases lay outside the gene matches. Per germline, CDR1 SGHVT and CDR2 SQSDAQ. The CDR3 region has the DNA TGTGCCAGCAGCAACCGGGACAGGGGGTTGTCGAATGAAAAACTGTTTTTT. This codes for CASSNRDRGLSNEKLFF.

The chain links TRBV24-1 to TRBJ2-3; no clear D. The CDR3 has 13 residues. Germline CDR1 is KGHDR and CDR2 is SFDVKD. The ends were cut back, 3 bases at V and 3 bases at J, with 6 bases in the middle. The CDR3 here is CATSDARTDTQYF. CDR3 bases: TGTGCCACCAGTGATGCCCGGACAGATACGCAGTATTTT.

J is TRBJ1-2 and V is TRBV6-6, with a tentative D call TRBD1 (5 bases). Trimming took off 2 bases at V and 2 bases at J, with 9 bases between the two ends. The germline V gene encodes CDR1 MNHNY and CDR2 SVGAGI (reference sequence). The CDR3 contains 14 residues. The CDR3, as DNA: TGTGCCAGCAGTTACGATAAGGGGAACTATGGCTACACCTTC. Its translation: CASSYDKGNYGYTF.

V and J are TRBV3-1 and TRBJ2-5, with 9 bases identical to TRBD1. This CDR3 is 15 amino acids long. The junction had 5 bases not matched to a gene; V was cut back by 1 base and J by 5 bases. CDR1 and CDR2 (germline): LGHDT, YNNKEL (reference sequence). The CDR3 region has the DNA TGTGCCAGCAGCCAAGGCCCTACAGGGGGCGAGACCCAGTACTTC. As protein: CASSQGPTGGETQYF.

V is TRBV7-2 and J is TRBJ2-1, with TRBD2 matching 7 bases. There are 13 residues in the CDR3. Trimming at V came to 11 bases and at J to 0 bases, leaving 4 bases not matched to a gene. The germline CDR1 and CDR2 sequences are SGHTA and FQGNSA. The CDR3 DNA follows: TGTGCCGGGGGGGAGAGCTCCTACAATGAGCAGTTCTTC. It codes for CAGGESSYNEQFF.

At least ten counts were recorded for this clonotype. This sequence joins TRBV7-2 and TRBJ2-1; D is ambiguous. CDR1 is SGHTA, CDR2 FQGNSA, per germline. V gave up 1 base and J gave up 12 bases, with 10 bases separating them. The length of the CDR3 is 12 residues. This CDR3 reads CASSLVLGPQFF. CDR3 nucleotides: TGTGCCAGCAGCTTAGTGCTGGGCCCGCAGTTCTTC. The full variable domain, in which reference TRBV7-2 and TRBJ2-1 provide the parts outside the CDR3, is GAGVSQSPSNKVTEKGKDVELRCDPISGHTALYWYRQSLGQGLEFLIYFQGNSAPDKSGLPSDRFSAERTGGSVSTLTIQRTQQEDSAVYLCASSLVLGPQFFGPGTRLTVL.

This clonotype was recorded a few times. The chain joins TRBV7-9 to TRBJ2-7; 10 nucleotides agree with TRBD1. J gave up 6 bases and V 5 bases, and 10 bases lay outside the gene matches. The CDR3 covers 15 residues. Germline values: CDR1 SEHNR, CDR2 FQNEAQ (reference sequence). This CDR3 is CASSRPGTGDGEQYV. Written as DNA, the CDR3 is TGTGCCAGCAGCCGACCAGGGACAGGGGACGGCGAGCAGTACGTC.

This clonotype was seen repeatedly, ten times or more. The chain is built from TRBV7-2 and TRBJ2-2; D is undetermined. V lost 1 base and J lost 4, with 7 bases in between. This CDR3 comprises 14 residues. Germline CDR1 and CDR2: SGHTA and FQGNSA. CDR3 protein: CASSLDWTTGELFF. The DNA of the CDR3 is TGTGCCAGCAGCTTAGACTGGACCACCGGGGAGCTGTTTTTT. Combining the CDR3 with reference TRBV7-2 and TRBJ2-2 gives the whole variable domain GAGVSQSPSNKVTEKGKDVELRCDPISGHTALYWYRQSLGQGLEFLIYFQGNSAPDKSGLPSDRFSAERTGGSVSTLTIQRTQQEDSAVYLCASSLDWTTGELFFGEGSRLTVL.

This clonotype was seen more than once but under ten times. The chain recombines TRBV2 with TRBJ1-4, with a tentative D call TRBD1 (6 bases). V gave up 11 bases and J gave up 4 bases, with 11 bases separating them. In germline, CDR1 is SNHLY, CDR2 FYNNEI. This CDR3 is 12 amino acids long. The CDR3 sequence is CACGQRNEKLFF. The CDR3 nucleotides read TGTGCCTGCGGACAGCGTAATGAAAAACTGTTTTTT.

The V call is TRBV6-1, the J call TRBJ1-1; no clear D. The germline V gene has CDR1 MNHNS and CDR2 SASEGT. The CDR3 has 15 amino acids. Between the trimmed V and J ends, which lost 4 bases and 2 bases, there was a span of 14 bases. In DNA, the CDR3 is TGTGCCAGCAGTGCCTTGACCCTGGGAAACACTGAAGCTTTCTTT. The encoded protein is CASSALTLGNTEAFF.

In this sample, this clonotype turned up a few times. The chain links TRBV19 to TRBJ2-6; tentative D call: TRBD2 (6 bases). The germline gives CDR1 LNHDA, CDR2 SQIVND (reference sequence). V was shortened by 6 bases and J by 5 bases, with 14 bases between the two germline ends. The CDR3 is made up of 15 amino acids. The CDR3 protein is CASSSREMWANVLTF. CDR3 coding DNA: TGTGCCAGTAGCAGCCGGGAGATGTGGGCCAACGTCCTGACTTTC.

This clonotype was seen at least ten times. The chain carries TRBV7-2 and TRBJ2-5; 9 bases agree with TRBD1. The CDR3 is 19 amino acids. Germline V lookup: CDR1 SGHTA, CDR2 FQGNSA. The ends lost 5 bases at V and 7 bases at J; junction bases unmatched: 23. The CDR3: CASSARPGTGSFNSGTQYF. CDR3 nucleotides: TGTGCCAGCAGCGCCCGTCCCGGGACAGGGAGCTTTAATTCGGGGACCCAGTACTTC.

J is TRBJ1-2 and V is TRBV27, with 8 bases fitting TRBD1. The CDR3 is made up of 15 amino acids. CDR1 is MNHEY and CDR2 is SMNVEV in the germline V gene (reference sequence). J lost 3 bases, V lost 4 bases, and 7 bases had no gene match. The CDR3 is CASSYGQGLDYGYTF. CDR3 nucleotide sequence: TGTGCCAGCAGTTATGGACAGGGTTTGGACTATGGCTACACCTTC.